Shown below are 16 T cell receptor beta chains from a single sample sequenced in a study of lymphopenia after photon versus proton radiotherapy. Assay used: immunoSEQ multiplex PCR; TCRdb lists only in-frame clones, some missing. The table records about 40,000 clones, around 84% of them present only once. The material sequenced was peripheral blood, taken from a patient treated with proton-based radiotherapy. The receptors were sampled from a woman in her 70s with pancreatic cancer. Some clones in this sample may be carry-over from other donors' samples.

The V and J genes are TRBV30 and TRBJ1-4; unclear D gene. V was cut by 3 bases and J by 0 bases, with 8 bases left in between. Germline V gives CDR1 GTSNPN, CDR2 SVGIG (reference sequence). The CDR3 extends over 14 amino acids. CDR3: CAWSDIPTNEKLFF. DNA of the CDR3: TGTGCCTGGAGCGACATCCCAACTAATGAAAAACTGTTTTTT. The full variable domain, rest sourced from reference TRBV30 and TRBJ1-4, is SQTIHQWPATLVQPVGSPLSLECTVEGTSNPNLYWYRQAAGRGLQLLFYSVGIGQISSEVPQNLSASRPQDRQFILSSKKLLLSDSGFYLCAWSDIPTNEKLFFGSGTQLSVL.

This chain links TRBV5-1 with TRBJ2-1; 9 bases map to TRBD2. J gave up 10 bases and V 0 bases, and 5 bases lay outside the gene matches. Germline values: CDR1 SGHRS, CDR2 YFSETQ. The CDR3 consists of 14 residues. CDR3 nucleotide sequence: TGCGCCAGCAGCTTGGTAGCGGGAGATTTGGAGCAGTTCTTC. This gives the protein CASSLVAGDLEQFF.

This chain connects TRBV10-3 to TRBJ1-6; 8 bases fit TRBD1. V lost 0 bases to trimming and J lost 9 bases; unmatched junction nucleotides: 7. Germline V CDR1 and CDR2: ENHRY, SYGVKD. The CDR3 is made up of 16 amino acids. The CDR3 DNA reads TGTGCCATCAGTGAGTCTCTTCAGGGGGCGATTTCACCCCTCCACTTT. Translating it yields CAISESLQGAISPLHF.

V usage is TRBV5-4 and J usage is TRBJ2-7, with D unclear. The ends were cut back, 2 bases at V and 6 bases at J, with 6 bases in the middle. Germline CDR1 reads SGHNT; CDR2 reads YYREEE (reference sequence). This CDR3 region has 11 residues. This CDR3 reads CASSFGPEQYF. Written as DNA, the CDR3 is TGTGCCAGCAGCTTTGGACCCGAGCAGTACTTC. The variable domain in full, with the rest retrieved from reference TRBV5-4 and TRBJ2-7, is ETGVTQSPTHLIKTRGQQVTLRCSSQSGHNTVSWYQQALGQGPQFIFQYYREEENGRGNFPPRFSGLQFPNYSSELNVNALELDDSALYLCASSFGPEQYFGPGTRLTVT.

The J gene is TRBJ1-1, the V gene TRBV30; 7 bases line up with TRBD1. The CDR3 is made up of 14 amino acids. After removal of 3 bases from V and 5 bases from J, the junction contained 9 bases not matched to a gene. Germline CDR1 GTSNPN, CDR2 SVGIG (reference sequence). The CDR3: CAWRAPGQSTEAFF. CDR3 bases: TGTGCCTGGAGGGCTCCGGGACAGTCGACTGAAGCTTTCTTT. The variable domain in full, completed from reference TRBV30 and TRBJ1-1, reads SQTIHQWPATLVQPVGSPLSLECTVEGTSNPNLYWYRQAAGRGLQLLFYSVGIGQISSEVPQNLSASRPQDRQFILSSKKLLLSDSGFYLCAWRAPGQSTEAFFGQGTRLTVV.

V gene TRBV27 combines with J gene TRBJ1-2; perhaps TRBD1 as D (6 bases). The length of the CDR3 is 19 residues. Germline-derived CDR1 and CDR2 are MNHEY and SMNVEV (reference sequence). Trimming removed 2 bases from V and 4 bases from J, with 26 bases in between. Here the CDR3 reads CASSLKPPGGITGIYGYTF. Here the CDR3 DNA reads TGTGCCAGCAGTTTAAAACCTCCGGGGGGCATCACTGGGATCTATGGCTACACCTTC.

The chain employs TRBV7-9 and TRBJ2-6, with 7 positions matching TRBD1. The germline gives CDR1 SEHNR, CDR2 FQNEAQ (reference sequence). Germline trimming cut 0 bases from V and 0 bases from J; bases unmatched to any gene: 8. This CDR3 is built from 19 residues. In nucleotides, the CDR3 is TGTGCCAGCAGCTTAGCCCGGACAGGTTCTTCCTCTGGGGCCAACGTCCTGACTTTC. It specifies CASSLARTGSSSGANVLTF.

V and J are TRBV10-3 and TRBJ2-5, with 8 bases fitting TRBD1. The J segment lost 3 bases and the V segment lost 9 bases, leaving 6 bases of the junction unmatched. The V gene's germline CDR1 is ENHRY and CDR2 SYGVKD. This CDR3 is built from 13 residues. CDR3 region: CAIRTGTEETQYF. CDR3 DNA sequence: TGTGCCATTCGGACAGGGACGGAAGAGACCCAGTACTTC.

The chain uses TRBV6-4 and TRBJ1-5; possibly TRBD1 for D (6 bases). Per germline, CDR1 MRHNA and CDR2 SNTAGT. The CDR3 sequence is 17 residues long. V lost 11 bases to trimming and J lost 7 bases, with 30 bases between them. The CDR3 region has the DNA TGTGCCTGTAAGGGAACTAGGGGGGGGGCAGGTGAGCAGCCCCAGCATTTT. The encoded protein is CACKGTRGGAGEQPQHF.

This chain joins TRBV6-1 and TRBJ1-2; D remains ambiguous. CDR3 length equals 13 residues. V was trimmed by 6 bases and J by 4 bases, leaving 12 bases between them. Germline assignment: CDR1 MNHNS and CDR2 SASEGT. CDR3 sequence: CASSVSISYGYTF. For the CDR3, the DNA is TGTGCCAGCAGCGTCTCGATTTCCTATGGCTACACCTTC.

CDR3 DNA: TGTGCCAGCAGCTTAGGTGGAGGGGCGAATGAAAAACTGTTTTTT. This codes for CASSLGGGANEKLFF. This chain connects TRBV7-9 to TRBJ1-4, with D possibly TRBD1 on 5 matching bases. This CDR3 has 15 residues. The germline V gene encodes CDR1 SEHNR and CDR2 FQNEAQ (reference sequence). Deletions cut 1 base from V and 5 bases from J, with 11 bases between.

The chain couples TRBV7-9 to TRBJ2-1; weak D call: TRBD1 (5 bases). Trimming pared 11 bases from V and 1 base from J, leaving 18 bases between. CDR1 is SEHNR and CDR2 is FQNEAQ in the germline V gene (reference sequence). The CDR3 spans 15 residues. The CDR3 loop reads CAGGPDRQSYNEQFF. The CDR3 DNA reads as TGTGCCGGCGGACCGGACCGACAGTCCTACAATGAGCAGTTCTTC.

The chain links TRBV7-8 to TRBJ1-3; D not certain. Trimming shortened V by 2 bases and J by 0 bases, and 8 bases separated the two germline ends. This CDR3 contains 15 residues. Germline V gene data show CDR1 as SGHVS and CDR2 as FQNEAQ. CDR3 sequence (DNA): TGTGCCAGCAGCTTAAGTTCCGGCTCTGGAAACACCATATATTTT. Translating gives CASSLSSGSGNTIYF.

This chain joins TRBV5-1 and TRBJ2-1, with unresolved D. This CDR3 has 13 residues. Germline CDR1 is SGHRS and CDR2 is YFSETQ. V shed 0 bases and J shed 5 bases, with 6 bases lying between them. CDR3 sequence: CASSLEPDNEQFF. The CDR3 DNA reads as TGCGCCAGCAGCTTGGAGCCAGACAATGAGCAGTTCTTC.

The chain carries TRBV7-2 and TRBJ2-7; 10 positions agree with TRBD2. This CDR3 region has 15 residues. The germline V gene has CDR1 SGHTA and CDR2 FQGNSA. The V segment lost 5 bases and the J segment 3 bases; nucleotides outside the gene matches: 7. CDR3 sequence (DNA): TGTGCCAGCAGCCCCCAAGGGACTAGCGTCTACGAGCAGTACTTC. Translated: CASSPQGTSVYEQYF.

The CDR3 sequence: CAVSGTTTGELFF. CDR3 bases: TGTGCCGTTAGCGGGACAACCACCGGGGAGCTGTTTTTT. The chain combines TRBV10-3 with TRBJ2-2, with TRBD2 matching 8 bases. V lost 11 bases, J lost 4 bases, and 6 bases stayed unmatched. Germline CDR1 is ENHRY and CDR2 is SYGVKD. This CDR3 spans 13 amino acids.